The 26 T cell receptor beta chains given below trace back to one sample, sequenced in a study of CD8+ T cells in alopecia areata. Reverse transcription of extracted RNA yielded cDNA, which provided the sequencing template. Assay: immunoSEQ multiplex PCR; the TCRdb copy retains only in-frame clones and omits some. The table has roughly 200,000 clones, about 53% seen once. Sample treatment: oral pan-JAK inhibitor, 5-10 mg twice daily. Sequenced material: CD8+ T cells sorted from blood, taken at week 24, from a patient treated with tofacitinib. The receptors shown here come from a human donor with alopecia areata.

This rearrangement joins TRBV30 to TRBJ2-2; D possibly corresponds to TRBD1 (5 bases). Germline V gene sequence: CDR1 GTSNPN, CDR2 SVGIG (reference sequence). V gave up 2 bases and J gave up 6 bases, with 7 bases separating them. This CDR3 is built from 12 residues. The CDR3 here is CAWSWGPGELFF. CDR3 in DNA: TGTGCCTGGAGTTGGGGCCCCGGGGAGCTGTTTTTT.

A remark on this clone: Sequence at one end of the junction differs from germline and may be a read error. The J gene is TRBJ1-2, the V gene TRBV29-1, with D perhaps matching TRBD1 (6 bases). The CDR3 has 14 amino acids. The germline V gene encodes CDR1 SQVTM and CDR2 ANQGSEA. The CDR3 is CSVEGQGFGYGHTF. The CDR3 bases are TGCAGCGTTGAAGGGCAGGGGTTTGGCTATGGCCACACCTTC.

The rearrangement uses TRBV5-1 and TRBJ2-7; D is possibly TRBD2 (6 bases). Germline V gene data show CDR1 as SGHRS and CDR2 as YFSETQ. The length of the CDR3 is 15 residues. Trimming pared 1 base from V and 1 base from J, leaving 12 bases between. CDR3 sequence reads: CASSLSSSASYEQYF. The CDR3 DNA reads TGCGCCAGCAGCTTGTCGTCTAGCGCATCCTACGAGCAGTACTTC. Full variable domain (rest looked up from reference TRBV5-1 and TRBJ2-7): KAGVTQTPRYLIKTRGQQVTLSCSPISGHRSVSWYQQTPGQGLQFLFEYFSETQRNKGNFPGRFSGRQFSNSRSEMNVSTLELGDSALYLCASSLSSSASYEQYFGPGTRLTVT.

The chain carries TRBV29-1 and TRBJ2-7, with 11 bases fitting TRBD2. V lost 3 bases, J lost 5 bases, and 6 bases stayed unmatched. Germline CDR1 and CDR2: SQVTM and ANQGSEA. This CDR3 contains 14 residues. CDR3: CSVDSSGGINEQYF. The CDR3 DNA reads as TGCAGCGTTGATTCTAGCGGGGGGATCAACGAGCAGTACTTC.

The gene calls are TRBV2 and TRBJ2-7; 7 positions agree with TRBD2. This CDR3 contains 15 residues. Germline V CDR1 and CDR2: SNHLY, FYNNEI. The V segment lost 3 bases and the J segment 7 bases; nucleotides outside the gene matches: 12. The CDR3 DNA is TGTGCCAGCAGTGAGGCGTCCTCGCGGGGGAGAGAGCAGTACTTC. Translating it yields CASSEASSRGREQYF.

The chain is built from TRBV6-5 and TRBJ1-2; the D is unclear. V was clipped by 7 bases and J by 6 bases, with 12 bases between them. There are 12 residues in the CDR3. Germline assignment: CDR1 MNHEY and CDR2 SVGAGI. The CDR3 here is CASTRGRDGYTF. The CDR3 DNA is TGTGCCAGCACCCGCGGAAGAGATGGCTACACCTTC.

The table lists this clone with a few counts. The rearrangement links TRBV5-1 to TRBJ1-1; D might be TRBD1 (5 bases). The V and J ends lost 4 bases and 6 bases respectively, with 7 bases between them. This CDR3 has 11 amino acids. The germline CDR1 and CDR2 sequences are SGHRS and YFSETQ. Written as DNA, the CDR3 is TGCGCCAGCAGCGGGGGACCTGAAGCTTTCTTT. Amino acid sequence: CASSGGPEAFF.

V usage is TRBV30 and J usage is TRBJ2-3; 12 bases are a match to TRBD2. V trimming: 5 bases; J trimming: 6 bases; junction bases outside the gene matches: 9. The germline CDR1 and CDR2 sequences are GTSNPN and SVGIG (reference sequence). The CDR3 sequence is 15 residues long. The CDR3 nucleotides are TGTGCCTGGGAAGAAGGGACTAGCGGGTCGGATACGCAGTATTTT. Protein sequence: CAWEEGTSGSDTQYF.

Only a few counts were recorded for this clone. This rearrangement joins TRBV10-2 to TRBJ2-5; TRBD2 matches at 8 bases. Per germline, CDR1 WSHSY and CDR2 SAAADI. The ends lost 4 bases at V and 0 bases at J; junction bases unmatched: 7. The CDR3 length is 16 residues. The CDR3 reads CASSALGSGDQETQYF. CDR3 nucleotide sequence: TGCGCCAGCAGTGCGTTAGGTAGCGGGGACCAAGAGACCCAGTACTTC.

This chain connects TRBV29-1 to TRBJ1-2, with 7 bases identical to TRBD1. This CDR3 is built from 15 residues. CDR1 is SQVTM and CDR2 is ANQGSEA in the germline V gene. Losses at the gene ends were 4 bases for V and 5 bases for J; bases not matched to a gene: 13. CDR3 amino acids: CSVAPTTGIRYGYTF. CDR3 nucleotides: TGCAGCGTTGCCCCGACGACAGGGATCCGGTATGGCTACACCTTC.

This clone has only a few counts. This chain connects TRBV4-3 to TRBJ2-3; TRBD2 is a possible D gene (5 bases). The CDR3 has 15 residues. Trimming took off 2 bases at V and 0 bases at J, with 9 bases between the two ends. Germline CDR1 reads LGHNA; CDR2 reads YSLEER. CDR3 DNA sequence: TGCGCCAGCAGCCAAACTAGGGCTAGCACAGATACGCAGTATTTT. Encoded protein: CASSQTRASTDTQYF.

This chain joins TRBV7-6 and TRBJ2-7; TRBD2 agrees at 12 bases. CDR1 is SGHVS, CDR2 FNYEAQ, per germline. J lost 5 bases, V lost 4 bases, and 15 bases had no gene match. CDR3 length equals 18 residues. CDR3 residues: CASSSPTSGGPLVHEQYF. CDR3 bases: TGTGCCAGCAGCTCCCCAACTAGCGGGGGGCCCTTAGTACACGAGCAGTACTTC.

This rearrangement joins TRBV29-1 to TRBJ2-7; 12 nucleotides agree with TRBD2. Trimming removed 7 bases from V and 3 bases from J; junction bases left unmatched: 10. This CDR3 comprises 15 residues. Germline V gives CDR1 SQVTM, CDR2 ANQGSEA. CDR3 residues: CSALGLAGGLYEQYF. DNA for the CDR3: TGCAGCGCCCTGGGCCTAGCGGGGGGGCTCTACGAGCAGTACTTC.

The chain has TRBV10-2 and TRBJ1-5; 12 nucleotides line up with TRBD1. The CDR3 spans 17 residues. In germline, CDR1 is WSHSY, CDR2 SAAADI. V gave up 6 bases and J gave up 1 base; unmatched junction bases: 7. The CDR3 coding sequence is TGCGCCAGCAGGGTGGGACAGGGGGCGAAGAGCAATCAGCCCCAGCATTTT. Translation: CASRVGQGAKSNQPQHF.

The V call is TRBV6-6, the J call TRBJ2-5; possible D gene TRBD2, 5 bases. Trimming pared 7 bases from V and 7 bases from J, leaving 16 bases between. Germline V gives CDR1 MNHNY, CDR2 SVGAGI (reference sequence). The CDR3 has 13 residues. CDR3 nucleotide sequence: TGTGCCAGCAACGGACTGGAGCTCCGGACCCAGTACTTC. It is translated as CASNGLELRTQYF.

This clone was detected only a few times. The V call is TRBV28, the J call TRBJ1-6; D is uncertain. V lost 6 bases and J 11 bases, leaving 8 bases between the germline ends. Germline lookup yields CDR1 MDHEN and CDR2 SYDVKM. This CDR3 has 11 residues. The CDR3 DNA sequence: TGTGCCAGCAGCACCGACCCACCCCTCCACTTT. It codes for CASSTDPPLHF.

The chain employs TRBV6-6 and TRBJ1-1, with D perhaps TRBD1 (5 bases). Trimming cost V 0 bases and J 8 bases, with 19 bases left between them. Per the germline V gene, CDR1 is MNHNY and CDR2 is SVGAGI (reference sequence). The CDR3 is made up of 16 amino acids. The CDR3 loop is CASSYSLGTGPSEAFF. DNA of the CDR3: TGTGCCAGCAGTTACTCCCTTGGGACCGGACCATCGGAAGCTTTCTTT.

The chain links TRBV5-6 to TRBJ2-7, with a weak D call TRBD2 (6 bases). V was cut by 1 base and J by 1 base, with 12 bases left in between. The CDR3 runs 15 residues. Germline CDR1 reads SGHDT; CDR2 reads YYEEEE. The CDR3: CASSLPPGVSYEQYF. CDR3 bases: TGTGCCAGCAGCTTGCCCCCGGGGGTGTCCTACGAGCAGTACTTC.

The chain employs TRBV5-1 and TRBJ2-3; 9 positions match TRBD2. The CDR3 spans 16 residues. Germline V CDR1 and CDR2: SGHRS, YFSETQ. The J segment lost 0 bases and the V segment lost 5 bases, leaving 7 bases of the junction unmatched. CDR3 sequence: CASRTSSGASTDTQYF. As DNA, the CDR3 is TGCGCCAGCAGAACATCTAGCGGGGCTAGCACAGATACGCAGTATTTT.

This clone has just a few counts. The rearrangement uses TRBV10-2 and TRBJ2-2; 10 nucleotides line up with TRBD2. Germline CDR1 WSHSY, CDR2 SAAADI. CDR3 length: 15 amino acids. Trimming cost V 6 bases and J 8 bases; bases outside gene matches: 9. The CDR3 sequence is CASREAGGISGELFF. In nucleotides, the CDR3 is TGCGCCAGCAGGGAAGCGGGAGGGATTTCGGGGGAGCTGTTTTTT.

Concerning this clone itself: The same CDR3 can be traced to other DNA sequences in this sample. The chain joins TRBV7-9 to TRBJ1-5; no definite D call. The CDR3 extends over 12 amino acids. V gave up 1 base and J gave up 7 bases, with 5 bases separating them. Germline assignment: CDR1 SEHNR and CDR2 FQNEAQ (reference sequence). CDR3 sequence (DNA): TGTGCCAGCAGCTTAGGGGGACAGCCCCAGCATTTT. It specifies CASSLGGQPQHF. Full variable domain (missing parts from reference TRBV7-9 and TRBJ1-5): DTGVSQNPRHKITKRGQNVTFRCDPISEHNRLYWYRQTLGQGPEFLTYFQNEAQLEKSRLLSDRFSAERPKGSFSTLEIQRTEQGDSAMYLCASSLGGQPQHFGDGTRLSIL.

The chain carries TRBV4-3 and TRBJ2-2; 9 nucleotides line up with TRBD2. In germline, CDR1 is LGHNA, CDR2 YSLEER. The CDR3 has 15 amino acids. V gave up 5 bases and J gave up 5 bases; unmatched junction bases: 6. The CDR3 bases are TGCGCCAGCAGCTTTTCTAGCGGGGAGACCGGGGAGCTGTTTTTT. Its protein product is CASSFSSGETGELFF.

This clone was counted ten times or more. The rearrangement joins TRBV4-3 to TRBJ1-1; the D gene is possibly TRBD1 (5 bases). Germline CDR1 is LGHNA and CDR2 is YSLEER. The CDR3 is 16 residues long. V was cut by 0 bases and J by 3 bases, with 14 bases left in between. CDR3 protein: CASSQDWGLRYTEAFF. CDR3 DNA: TGCGCCAGCAGCCAAGATTGGGGCTTAAGGTACACTGAAGCTTTCTTT.

This sequence joins TRBV29-1 and TRBJ2-1; D is ambiguous. CDR1 and CDR2 from the germline V gene are SQVTM and ANQGSEA. V was shortened by 5 bases and J by 7 bases, with 9 bases between the two germline ends. There are 11 residues in the CDR3. The CDR3 coding sequence is TGCAGCGTTTATCGAGGAAATGAGCAGTTCTTC. This gives the protein CSVYRGNEQFF.

This clone appeared a few times. The rearrangement links TRBV2 to TRBJ1-5; no reliable D call. CDR1 and CDR2 from the germline V gene are SNHLY and FYNNEI. The V gene lost 6 bases and the J gene lost 5 bases, with 17 bases spanning the gap. The CDR3 has 15 residues. DNA for the CDR3: TGTGCCAGCAGCCCCACCCCTGTCCGCGATCAGCCCCAGCATTTT. Its translation: CASSPTPVRDQPQHF.

J is TRBJ1-5 and V is TRBV2; possibly TRBD1 for D (6 bases). Trimming shortened V by 8 bases and J by 5 bases, and 10 bases separated the two germline ends. The V gene's germline CDR1 is SNHLY and CDR2 FYNNEI. The CDR3 spans 12 residues. CDR3 amino acids: CASAEGDQPQHF. In nucleotides, the CDR3 is TGTGCCAGCGCCGAGGGGGATCAGCCCCAGCATTTT.